Listed below are T cell receptor beta chains from one sample, sequenced in a study of T cells after yellow fever vaccination. Each CDR3 protein gets one entry after TCRdb re-called the 5' RACE reads with MiXCR. The repertoire includes hundreds of thousands of distinct CDR3 sequences, approximately 15% of them detected once, and around 15% sits in the top ten. Sequenced material: PBMCs, taken on the day of the yellow fever booster vaccination. Receptors originate from a man aged 25-40 years who received the YFV17D yellow fever vaccine. CDR3s include the opening cysteine and the closing phenylalanine or tryptophan. D genes are given only for firm matches. For some rows the clone size is stated as once, few or many, or as a class when expanded; others skip it.

size: few; J: TRBJ2-3; D: -; V: TRBV19; CDR3: CASVAVRGDTQYF; DNA: TGTGCCAGCGTTGCGGTTAGGGGAGATACGCAGTATTTT
size: -; J: TRBJ2-1; D: -; V: TRBV7-9; CDR3: CASSLQGFPYNEQFF; DNA: TGTGCCAGCAGCTTACAAGGTTTTCCCTACAATGAGCAGTTCTTC
size: -; J: TRBJ1-2; D: -; V: TRBV5-1; CDR3: CASSVNPPVYGYTF; DNA: TGCGCCAGCAGCGTAAATCCACCGGTCTATGGCTACACCTTC
size: -; J: TRBJ2-1; D: -; V: TRBV3-1; CDR3: CASSQSDYNEQFF; DNA: TGTGCCAGCAGCCAAAGCGACTACAATGAGCAGTTCTTC
size: -; J: TRBJ1-6; D: TRBD1; V: TRBV25-1; CDR3: CASSEGTGGYNSPLHF; DNA: TGTGCCAGCAGTGAAGGGACAGGGGGGTATAATTCACCCCTCCACTTT
size: -; J: TRBJ2-3; D: TRBD2; V: TRBV7-9; CDR3: CANSKLAGGLNTDTQYF; DNA: TGTGCCAACAGCAAACTAGCGGGAGGACTAAACACAGATACGCAGTATTTT
size: -; J: TRBJ2-1; D: TRBD2; V: TRBV20-1; CDR3: CSARSPLAGYNEQFF; DNA: TGCAGTGCCCGTTCCCCACTAGCGGGTTACAATGAGCAGTTCTTC
size: -; J: TRBJ2-1; D: TRBD2; V: TRBV30; CDR3: CAWSAGGYNEQFF; DNA: TGTGCCTGGAGCGCGGGAGGGTACAATGAGCAGTTCTTC
size: -; J: TRBJ2-7; D: -; V: TRBV20-1; CDR3: CSACPNSYEQYF; DNA: TGCAGTGCGTGTCCGAACTCCTACGAGCAGTACTTC
size: -; J: TRBJ2-3; D: TRBD2; V: TRBV20-1; CDR3: CSALSGSADTQYF; DNA: TGCAGTGCTCTTAGCGGGAGCGCAGATACGCAGTATTTT
size: -; J: TRBJ2-1; D: TRBD1; V: TRBV29-1; CDR3: CSVALWTGQYNEQFF; DNA: TGCAGCGTTGCGCTTTGGACAGGACAATACAATGAGCAGTTCTTC
size: few; J: TRBJ1-6; D: TRBD1; V: TRBV30; CDR3: CAWSVQGVSPLHF; DNA: TGTGCCTGGAGTGTACAGGGGGTTTCACCCCTCCACTTT
size: few; J: TRBJ2-1; D: -; V: TRBV24-1; CDR3: CATSLSGAYNEQFF; DNA: TGTGCCACCAGTCTTTCGGGAGCCTACAATGAGCAGTTCTTC
size: -; J: TRBJ2-2; D: TRBD2; V: TRBV19; CDR3: CATLSGRANTGELFF; DNA: TGTGCCACCTTAAGCGGGAGGGCGAACACCGGGGAGCTGTTTTTT
size: -; J: TRBJ1-1; D: TRBD1; V: TRBV4-1; CDR3: CASSHVYRDSTNTEAFF; DNA: TGCGCCAGCAGCCACGTGTACCGGGACAGTACGAACACTGAAGCTTTCTTT
size: few; J: TRBJ1-3; D: TRBD1; V: TRBV20-1; CDR3: CSARDRANTIYF; DNA: TGCAGTGCACGGGACAGAGCAAACACCATATATTTT
size: -; J: TRBJ2-4; D: TRBD1; V: TRBV20-1; CDR3: CSARDPQGEMKNIQYF; DNA: TGCAGTGCTAGAGATCCACAGGGGGAGATGAAAAACATTCAGTACTTC
size: many; J: TRBJ2-3; D: TRBD2; V: TRBV20-1; CDR3: CSARPPSGRRETDTQYF; DNA: TGCAGTGCTAGACCACCTAGCGGGAGAAGGGAAACAGATACGCAGTATTTT
size: -; J: TRBJ2-7; D: TRBD1; V: TRBV7-3; CDR3: CASSPDRGSYEQYF; DNA: TGTGCCAGCAGCCCAGACAGGGGCTCCTACGAGCAGTACTTC
size: -; J: TRBJ2-3; D: -; V: TRBV7-2; CDR3: CASRRAVTQYF; DNA: TGTGCCAGCCGGAGGGCGGTTACGCAGTATTTT
size: few; J: TRBJ2-7; D: -; V: TRBV12-3/TRBV12-4; CDR3: CASSVATTYEQYF; DNA: TGTGCCAGCTCTGTAGCGACCACCTACGAGCAGTACTTC
size: few; J: TRBJ2-5; D: -; V: TRBV11-2; CDR3: CASSLWGLQATQYF; DNA: TGTGCCAGCAGCCTTTGGGGACTCCAAGCGACCCAGTACTTC
size: -; J: TRBJ2-5; D: -; V: TRBV19; CDR3: CASSNLLGGGETQYF; DNA: TGTGCCAGTAGTAACTTACTAGGGGGAGGAGAGACCCAGTACTTC
size: many; J: TRBJ2-1; D: -; V: TRBV24-1; CDR3: CATSERNNEQFF; DNA: TGTGCCACCAGTGAACGAAACAATGAGCAGTTCTTC
size: -; J: TRBJ2-1; D: TRBD1; V: TRBV10-1; CDR3: CAAGTGNEQFF; DNA: TGCGCCGCGGGGACAGGGAATGAGCAGTTCTTC
size: few; J: TRBJ1-1; D: -; V: TRBV19; CDR3: CASSPTDYSPQGWAAEAFF; DNA: TGTGCCAGTAGTCCAACTGATTACTCCCCTCAAGGGTGGGCAGCTGAAGCTTTCTTT
size: -; J: TRBJ2-7; D: -; V: TRBV6-2/TRBV6-3; CDR3: CASSYPDNSYEQYF; DNA: TGTGCCAGCAGTTACCCTGACAACTCCTACGAGCAGTACTTC
size: few; J: TRBJ1-4; D: -; V: TRBV12-3/TRBV12-4; CDR3: CASSYQEKLFF; DNA: TGTGCCAGCAGTTATCAGGAAAAACTGTTTTTT
size: few; J: TRBJ2-2; D: -; V: TRBV4-3; CDR3: CASSQDPSGSTGELFF; DNA: TGCGCCAGCAGCCAAGACCCTTCCGGGAGCACCGGGGAGCTGTTTTTT
size: many; J: TRBJ2-7; D: -; V: TRBV7-2; CDR3: CASSSGPVSEQYF; DNA: TGTGCCAGCAGCTCAGGACCTGTCAGCGAGCAGTACTTC
size: many; J: TRBJ2-1; D: TRBD2; V: TRBV6-2/TRBV6-3; CDR3: CASSQTTTSGSTNEQFF; DNA: TGTGCCAGCAGCCAGACTACGACTAGCGGGAGTACTAATGAGCAGTTCTTC
size: -; J: TRBJ2-5; D: -; V: TRBV29-1; CDR3: CSAGERETQYF; DNA: TGCAGCGCCGGGGAGCGTGAGACCCAGTACTTC
size: -; J: TRBJ2-5; D: -; V: TRBV5-1; CDR3: CASSLAGRTRQETQYF; DNA: TGCGCCAGCAGCTTGGCCGGGCGGACCCGTCAAGAGACCCAGTACTTC
size: -; J: TRBJ2-5; D: TRBD2; V: TRBV29-1; CDR3: CSVGAGDQGEETQYF; DNA: TGCAGCGTTGGGGCGGGGGACCAGGGTGAAGAGACCCAGTACTTC
size: few; J: TRBJ2-7; D: TRBD2; V: TRBV4-1; CDR3: CASSQEGAPGLAGYEQYF; DNA: TGCGCCAGCAGCCAAGAGGGGGCACCGGGACTAGCGGGCTACGAGCAGTACTTC
size: -; J: TRBJ2-6; D: -; V: TRBV20-1; CDR3: CSASSRTGANVLTF; DNA: TGCAGTGCTTCGAGTCGAACCGGGGCCAACGTCCTGACTTTC
size: -; J: TRBJ1-1; D: -; V: TRBV25-1; CDR3: CASSAGLDEAFF; DNA: TGTGCCAGCAGTGCAGGGTTGGATGAAGCTTTCTTT
size: few; J: TRBJ2-7; D: -; V: TRBV10-1; CDR3: CASSESYGRREQYF; DNA: TGCGCCAGCAGTGAGTCCTATGGGCGTCGTGAGCAGTACTTC
size: many; J: TRBJ2-7; D: TRBD1; V: TRBV12-3/TRBV12-4; CDR3: CASSWPDRGLEQYF; DNA: TGTGCCAGCAGTTGGCCGGACAGGGGGCTCGAGCAGTACTTC
size: -; J: TRBJ2-1; D: -; V: TRBV28; CDR3: CASGGLSPNEQFF; DNA: TGTGCCAGCGGAGGACTATCCCCCAATGAGCAGTTCTTC
size: -; J: TRBJ2-7; D: TRBD2; V: TRBV7-9; CDR3: CASTAGLVYEQYF; DNA: TGTGCCAGCACCGCGGGACTAGTGTACGAGCAGTACTTC
size: few; J: TRBJ2-7; D: -; V: TRBV12-3/TRBV12-4; CDR3: CASSYQEDFYEQYF; DNA: TGTGCCAGCAGTTACCAGGAGGACTTCTACGAGCAGTACTTC
size: few; J: TRBJ2-5; D: -; V: TRBV12-3/TRBV12-4; CDR3: CASSLGSTGMAQYF; DNA: TGTGCCAGCAGTTTAGGAAGTACCGGAATGGCCCAGTACTTC
size: -; J: TRBJ2-1; D: -; V: TRBV20-1; CDR3: CSARDQGRSNEQFF; DNA: TGCAGTGCTAGAGATCAAGGCCGCAGCAATGAGCAGTTCTTC
size: -; J: TRBJ1-1; D: TRBD1; V: TRBV6-2/TRBV6-3; CDR3: CASSSTGDHTEAFF; DNA: TGTGCCAGCAGTTCGACAGGGGATCACACTGAAGCTTTCTTT
size: -; J: TRBJ2-3; D: TRBD1; V: TRBV19; CDR3: CASKTGSTDTQYF; DNA: TGTGCCAGCAAGACAGGGAGTACAGATACGCAGTATTTT
size: few; J: TRBJ2-2; D: TRBD2; V: TRBV27; CDR3: CASRLSGANTGELFF; DNA: TGTGCCAGCAGGCTCAGCGGGGCCAACACCGGGGAGCTGTTTTTT
size: -; J: TRBJ1-1; D: -; V: TRBV7-9; CDR3: CASRGTMNTEAFF; DNA: TGTGCCAGCAGGGGTACGATGAACACTGAAGCTTTCTTT
size: -; J: TRBJ1-2; D: -; V: TRBV7-2; CDR3: CAIAAYGYTF; DNA: TGTGCCATAGCGGCCTATGGCTACACCTTC
size: few; J: TRBJ2-2; D: -; V: TRBV29-1; CDR3: CSVEDLLANTGELFF; DNA: TGCAGCGTTGAAGATTTACTGGCGAACACCGGGGAGCTGTTTTTT
size: -; J: TRBJ1-2; D: -; V: TRBV20-1; CDR3: CSARDGHRGGYTF; DNA: TGCAGTGCTAGAGACGGCCATCGGGGTGGCTACACCTTC
size: few; J: TRBJ2-3; D: -; V: TRBV7-9; CDR3: CASSYSVADTQYF; DNA: TGTGCCAGCAGCTATAGTGTGGCAGATACGCAGTATTTT
size: -; J: TRBJ2-7; D: TRBD2; V: TRBV10-3; CDR3: CAISTSGSTDEQYF; DNA: TGTGCCATCAGTACTAGCGGGAGTACAGACGAGCAGTACTTC
size: -; J: TRBJ2-1; D: -; V: TRBV5-1; CDR3: CASSLKSGQPYNEQFF; DNA: TGCGCCAGCAGCTTGAAGTCAGGACAGCCCTACAATGAGCAGTTCTTC